This TCR beta chain derives from a study of blood T cell repertoires in COVID-19. The CDR3 is made up of 16 amino acids. Trimming took 4 bases from V and 2 from J, leaving 16 bases between them. Germline V CDR1 and CDR2: SEHNR, FQNEAQ (reference sequence). Produced via immunoSEQ multiplex PCR; TCRdb's table is partial and in-frame only. In the table there are roughly 120,000 clones, about nine tenths of which are singletons. The sequence was obtained from a woman aged 50 to 60 with acute or convalescent COVID-19. This sequence joins TRBV7-9 and TRBJ2-3; possible D gene TRBD1, 6 bases. Material for sequencing was peripheral blood. The CDR3 region is CASSSPLDSFTDTQYF. The DNA for the CDR3 is TGTGCCAGCAGCTCCCCATTGGACAGTTTCACAGATACGCAGTATTTT.